The source of this T cell receptor (beta chain) is a study of cytomegalovirus exposure and HLA in healthy donors. The CDR3 sequence is 15 residues long. V gave up 7 bases and J gave up 7 bases; unmatched junction bases: 10. Germline V gene lookup returns CDR1 SGHRS and CDR2 YFSETQ. The PCR was carried out with 60 Vbeta primers and 13 Jbeta primers. Only in-frame clones appear in the TCRdb table, and some are missing; sequencing was by immunoSEQ multiplex PCR. The data contain around 78,000 clones, around 80% of them singletons. The sequence derives from a male donor in good health and CMV-seronegative. The J gene is TRBJ2-2, the V gene TRBV5-1; the match to TRBD1 covers 10 bases. Material: PBMCs. The CDR3 reads CASGLGQGGNGELFF. The CDR3 coding sequence is TGCGCCAGCGGACTAGGACAGGGGGGGAACGGGGAGCTGTTTTTT.